This T cell receptor beta chain stems from a study of blood T cell repertoires in COVID-19. At the level of the study: Italy, Spain and the United States were the sources of the convalescent and acute COVID-19 samples. PBMCs, B-cell-depleted T cells, or T cells provided the cDNA or gDNA that made up the material.

In its sample, this clone was seen once. J was trimmed by 8 bases and V by 4 bases; bases with no gene match: 10. There are 16 residues in the CDR3. From germline, CDR1 is SGDLS and CDR2 YYNGEE. The Seattle patients joined while their infection was active and were tracked longitudinally afterward. Authors' methods: Reference gene primer amplification gave estimated nucleated cell counts. This table comes from immunoSEQ multiplex PCR, and its TCRdb copy is limited to in-frame clones, with some not included. Clone size and the V and J calls come from that table; the DNA yielded D and trimming. Here the sample spans 150,000 to 200,000 clones, roughly 90% being singletons.

Sequenced input: peripheral blood. This clonotype was sampled from a man aged 25 to 45 with COVID-19, enrolled during active disease. The chain combines TRBV9 with TRBJ2-1; 12 nucleotides line up with TRBD2. The CDR3 protein is CASSRGRLAGDHEQFF. CDR3 bases: TGTGCCAGCAGCAGAGGAAGACTAGCGGGAGATCATGAGCAGTTCTTC.